What follows is one TCR beta chain and its context. Its specificity is not known. The sample comes from a study of cytomegalovirus exposure and HLA in healthy donors. The study, taken as a whole, reports: Usually a TCR sequence was rare, but some public TCRs were found in many donors. Subsequent analysis revealed that first-cohort TCR clusters tended to co-occur in the 110 or so validation repertoires.

Profiling relied on immunoSEQ multiplex PCR, and the TCRdb table lists in-frame clones only, not all of them. The sample lists 150,000 to 200,000 clones, about 81% occurring once. Germline trimming cut 4 bases from V and 3 bases from J; bases unmatched to any gene: 7. In germline, CDR1 is MNHEY, CDR2 SVGAGI. This CDR3 has 16 residues. The clonotype was recovered from a woman younger than 45 in good health and CMV-seronegative. Sequenced sample: PBMCs. The chain links TRBV6-5 to TRBJ2-7, with 12 bases aligning to TRBD1. The CDR3 protein is CASSSPRDRGHYEQYF. The DNA for the CDR3 is TGTGCCAGCAGTTCCCCCCGGGACAGGGGGCACTACGAGCAGTACTTC.